The 24 T cell receptor beta chains presented below share a single source sample, sequenced in a study of CD8 T cells in Susac syndrome. When the RNA was reverse transcribed, random hexamers were used with an input of roughly 0.5 to 1 ug. One entry per CDR3 protein, called by TCRdb with MiXCR from the immunoSEQ multiplex PCR reads. The table records roughly 140,000 distinct CDR3 sequences, 90% to 97% of them present only once. Sequenced input: CD4+ T cells from PBMCs. The receptors stem from a human donor with Susac syndrome.

V and J are TRBV10-3 and TRBJ2-4; possible D gene TRBD2, 6 bases. This CDR3 contains 14 residues. Trimming shortened V by 0 bases and J by 7 bases, and 10 bases separated the two germline ends. CDR1 and CDR2 (germline): ENHRY, SYGVKD. The CDR3 nucleotides read TGTGCCATCAGTGAGTCGAGTGGGAGGAACATTCAGTACTTC. Protein: CAISESSGRNIQYF.

V usage is TRBV7-8 and J usage is TRBJ2-6, with a possible D match to TRBD1 (5 bases). Trimming cost V 5 bases and J 7 bases, with 9 bases left between them. The V gene's germline CDR1 is SGHVS and CDR2 FQNEAQ. This CDR3 has 13 amino acids. The chain's CDR3 is CASSPRVANVLTF. CDR3 DNA: TGTGCCAGCAGCCCCAGGGTCGCCAACGTCCTGACTTTC.

The rearrangement joins TRBV4-1 to TRBJ1-2; maybe TRBD1 (5 bases). The CDR3 length is 14 residues. Germline CDR1 is MGHRA and CDR2 is YSYEKL. The V gene lost 0 bases and the J gene lost 5 bases, with 10 bases spanning the gap. The CDR3 nucleotides are TGCGCCAGCAGCCAAGATCGACAGCCTTATGGCTACACCTTC. The encoded protein is CASSQDRQPYGYTF.

This rearrangement joins TRBV28 to TRBJ1-1; TRBD1 matches at 9 bases. This CDR3 spans 14 amino acids. Germline V gene lookup returns CDR1 MDHEN and CDR2 SYDVKM. The V gene end was trimmed by 8 bases and the J gene end by 6 bases; junction bases not matched to a gene: 10. The CDR3 DNA reads as TGTGCCAGCCGGTGGGGACAGGGTAACGCTGAAGCTTTCTTT. It is translated as CASRWGQGNAEAFF.

The chain combines TRBV2 with TRBJ2-6; no firm D call. Looked up from germline, CDR1 is SNHLY and CDR2 is FYNNEI. The CDR3 has 17 amino acids. V was pared by 2 bases and J by 4 bases, with 15 bases between. CDR3 sequence reads: CASSEWGQTWGANVLTF. The CDR3 DNA sequence: TGTGCCAGCAGTGAATGGGGTCAGACGTGGGGGGCCAACGTCCTGACTTTC.

This sequence joins TRBV7-2 and TRBJ2-2; perhaps TRBD2 as D (6 bases). With 6 bases removed from V and 0 bases from J, the gap between germline ends came to 14 bases. The CDR3 extends over 16 amino acids. Germline-derived CDR1 and CDR2 are SGHTA and FQGNSA. The CDR3 region is CASSVTGTANTGELFF. The CDR3 DNA reads TGTGCCAGCAGTGTTACCGGGACTGCGAACACCGGGGAGCTGTTTTTT.

The CDR3 DNA follows: TGTGCCATCAGTGAGTCGGTGCTAGCGGACTCCAAGGTGACCCAGTACTTC. Translated: CAISESVLADSKVTQYF. The V call is TRBV10-3, the J call TRBJ2-5, with TRBD2 matching 7 bases. Germline-derived CDR1 and CDR2 are ENHRY and SYGVKD. The V segment lost 0 bases and the J segment 7 bases; nucleotides outside the gene matches: 14. CDR3 size: 17 residues.

V is TRBV5-1 and J is TRBJ1-1; no clear D gene. The CDR3 runs 11 residues. The ends were cut back, 5 bases at V and 1 base at J, with 3 bases in the middle. CDR1 and CDR2 (germline): SGHRS, YFSETQ. In DNA, the CDR3 is TGCGCCAGCAGTACGAACACTGAAGCTTTCTTT. It specifies CASSTNTEAFF.

This chain's CDR3 is CASSLRGRDTEAFF. The CDR3 region has the DNA TGTGCCAGCAGCTTGCGGGGGAGGGACACTGAAGCTTTCTTT. The genes are TRBV7-9 and TRBJ1-1; the D gene is possibly TRBD1 (5 bases). CDR3 size: 14 residues. Germline CDR1 and CDR2: SEHNR and FQNEAQ (reference sequence). The V and J ends lost 3 bases and 3 bases respectively, with 11 bases between them.

The chain employs TRBV7-9 and TRBJ2-7; D unresolved. The germline V and J ends were trimmed by 3 bases and 7 bases, with 7 bases remaining between them. CDR1 SEHNR and CDR2 FQNEAQ come from the germline V gene (reference sequence). There are 11 residues in the CDR3. In DNA, the CDR3 is TGTGCCAGCAGCTTTGGTTGGGAGCAGTACTTC. It yields the protein CASSFGWEQYF.

Here the CDR3 DNA reads TGTGCCATCAGCGATCAAGGGTACAATGAGCAGTTCTTC. Protein: CAISDQGYNEQFF. This sequence joins TRBV10-3 and TRBJ2-1; D remains ambiguous. Germline V gene sequence: CDR1 ENHRY, CDR2 SYGVKD. This CDR3 has 13 amino acids. The V end lost 6 bases, the J end lost 4 bases, and 10 bases lay between the germline ends.

The CDR3 region is CAIRLQGAGEAFF. CDR3 coding DNA: TGTGCCATCAGGCTCCAGGGGGCTGGTGAAGCTTTCTTT. The rearrangement joins TRBV10-3 to TRBJ1-1; TRBD1 aligns across 8 bases. The CDR3 is made up of 13 amino acids. With V trimmed by 6 bases and J by 7 bases, 7 bases remained unmatched. Germline V gene sequence: CDR1 ENHRY, CDR2 SYGVKD.

The chain links TRBV20-1 to TRBJ1-2; D perhaps matches TRBD1 (6 bases). The germline CDR1 and CDR2 sequences are DFQATT and SNEGSKA (reference sequence). The CDR3 covers 14 residues. Trimming removed 4 bases from V and 3 bases from J, with 15 bases in between. For the CDR3, the DNA is TGCAGTGCTATTTCAGGGGCTGGAGACTATGGCTACACCTTC. Its translation is CSAISGAGDYGYTF.

The chain recombines TRBV28 with TRBJ1-4; TRBD1 matches at 9 bases. The V gene's germline CDR1 is MDHEN and CDR2 SYDVKM. The junction had 10 bases not matched to a gene; V was cut back by 0 bases and J by 8 bases. The CDR3 is made up of 17 amino acids. CDR3 DNA sequence: TGTGCCAGCAGTTTATGGGGACAGGGTCGTGGACGGGAAAAACTGTTTTTT. This gives the protein CASSLWGQGRGREKLFF. Filled out from reference TRBV28 and TRBJ1-4, the complete variable domain reads DVKVTQSSRYLVKRTGEKVFLECVQDMDHENMFWYRQDPGLGLRLIYFSYDVKMKEKGDIPEGYSVSREKKERFSLILESASTNQTSMYLCASSLWGQGRGREKLFFGSGTQLSVL.

The rearrangement uses TRBV29-1 and TRBJ1-1, with D perhaps matching TRBD1 (6 bases). The V end lost 7 bases, the J end lost 1 base, and 10 bases lay between the germline ends. The CDR3 runs to 12 residues. The germline V gene encodes CDR1 SQVTM and CDR2 ANQGSEA. CDR3 sequence: CSGGHTNTEAFF. The CDR3 DNA sequence: TGCAGCGGGGGACATACGAACACTGAAGCTTTCTTT.

The rearrangement links TRBV20-1 to TRBJ2-7, with 8 bases matching TRBD1. Losses at the gene ends were 3 bases for V and 3 bases for J; bases not matched to a gene: 10. From germline, CDR1 is DFQATT and CDR2 SNEGSKA (reference sequence). CDR3 size: 15 residues. CDR3 sequence reads: CSASPIQGGNYEQYF. The CDR3 region has the DNA TGCAGTGCTAGTCCAATACAGGGGGGAAACTACGAGCAGTACTTC.

This chain links TRBV3-1 with TRBJ1-3; D gene ambiguous. V was clipped by 0 bases and J by 0 bases, with 9 bases between them. Germline lookup yields CDR1 LGHDT and CDR2 YNNKEL (reference sequence). CDR3 length: 16 residues. The CDR3 nucleotides read TGTGCCAGCAGCCAAGATACTACCACCTCTGGAAACACCATATATTTT. It codes for CASSQDTTTSGNTIYF.

The genes are TRBV20-1 and TRBJ2-2, with 8 positions matching TRBD2. The CDR3 loop spans 16 amino acids. V lost 0 bases and J lost 6; bases outside the gene matches: 9. Germline CDR1 reads DFQATT; CDR2 reads SNEGSKA (reference sequence). The chain's CDR3 is CSARDWTSYGAGELFF. The CDR3 DNA reads as TGCAGTGCTAGAGATTGGACTAGCTACGGGGCCGGGGAGCTGTTTTTT.

The chain has TRBV29-1 and TRBJ1-5; 8 bases are a match to TRBD1. J gave up 6 bases and V 7 bases, and 5 bases lay outside the gene matches. Germline V gene sequence: CDR1 SQVTM, CDR2 ANQGSEA. The CDR3 runs to 12 residues. The CDR3 DNA follows: TGCAGCGCCCGGACAGGGCGTCAGCCCCAGCATTTT. This encodes CSARTGRQPQHF. Supplemented by reference TRBV29-1 and TRBJ1-5, the full variable domain reads SAVISQKPSRDICQRGTSLTIQCQVDSQVTMMFWYRQQPGQSLTLIATANQGSEATYESGFVIDKFPISRPNLTFSTLTVSNMSPEDSSIYLCSARTGRQPQHFGDGTRLSIL.

This rearrangement joins TRBV13 to TRBJ2-7; TRBD1 agrees at 8 bases. CDR3 length equals 12 residues. V dropped 1 base and J dropped 10; count of bases not matched to a gene: 3. The germline V gene encodes CDR1 PRHDT and CDR2 FYEKMQ (reference sequence). For the CDR3, the DNA is TGTGCCAGCAGCTTAGTACAGGGGGGACAGTACTTC. The encoded protein is CASSLVQGGQYF. Full variable domain (missing parts from reference TRBV13 and TRBJ2-7): AAGVIQSPRHLIKEKRETATLKCYPIPRHDTVYWYQQGPGQDPQFLISFYEKMQSDKGSIPDRFSAQQFSDYHSELNMSSLELGDSALYFCASSLVQGGQYFGPGTRLTVT.

This chain links TRBV9 with TRBJ2-7; 7 bases fit TRBD1. V dropped 5 bases and J dropped 0; count of bases not matched to a gene: 8. The CDR3 has 15 residues. Germline V CDR1 and CDR2: SGDLS, YYNGEE. CDR3 loop: CASSRQGDPSYEQYF. CDR3 in DNA: TGTGCCAGCAGTCGACAGGGCGATCCCTCCTACGAGCAGTACTTC.

The chain carries TRBV27 and TRBJ1-6; TRBD1 matches 9 bases. J gave up 8 bases and V 3 bases, and 5 bases lay outside the gene matches. The CDR3 covers 15 residues. CDR1 and CDR2 from the germline V gene are MNHEY and SMNVEV (reference sequence). The CDR3 loop is CASSFQQGAYSPLHF. CDR3 nucleotide sequence: TGTGCCAGCAGTTTTCAACAGGGGGCCTATTCACCCCTCCACTTT.

The J gene is TRBJ2-7, the V gene TRBV20-1; TRBD2 matches at 8 bases. V trimming: 1 base; J trimming: 5 bases; junction bases outside the gene matches: 10. The CDR3 contains 15 residues. Germline V gene lookup returns CDR1 DFQATT and CDR2 SNEGSKA (reference sequence). The CDR3 region is CSARVIGTSFHEQYF. The DNA of the CDR3 is TGCAGTGCTAGAGTCATCGGGACTAGTTTCCACGAGCAGTACTTC.

The chain links TRBV7-2 to TRBJ2-1; the D gene could be TRBD1 or TRBD2 (6 bases each). This CDR3 has 15 amino acids. Between the trimmed V and J ends, which lost 2 bases and 4 bases, there was a span of 12 bases. CDR1 is SGHTA, CDR2 FQGNSA, per germline. CDR3 coding DNA: TGTGCCAGCAGCTTATCCGGGGGCCTATACAATGAGCAGTTCTTC. Encoded protein: CASSLSGGLYNEQFF.